The 10 T cell receptor beta chains below come from one sample, sequenced in a study of CD8 T cells in ankylosing spondylitis (dated by TCRdb to the late 2010s). Libraries were prepared through 5' RACE. Reads for this sample came from an Illumina HiSeq 2500. The public reads were quality trimmed at Q25 with fastp and then assembled into clones with MiXCR by TCRdb, keeping productive beta chains. A single entry per CDR3 protein holds the most common genes and DNA from its merged rows. The sample table records 190,000 or so distinct CDR3 sequences; around 13% of these occur just once. About 15% of the sample is held by the ten biggest clonotypes. The specimen sequenced was blood, either unsorted or a sorted T cell fraction (not recorded which). All receptors come from a male donor with ankylosing spondylitis or in good health (not recorded which).

The V and J genes are TRBV3-1 and TRBJ1-6, with D perhaps matching TRBD1 (5 bases). The germline V and J ends were trimmed by 0 bases and 8 bases, with 11 bases remaining between them. The CDR3 spans 15 residues. Germline V CDR1 and CDR2: LGHDT, YNNKEL (reference sequence). As DNA, the CDR3 is TGTGCCAGCAGCCAAGATTGGGGGAGGCATTCACCCCTCCACTTT. It encodes CASSQDWGRHSPLHF.

This clonotype turned up a few times. The V gene is TRBV30, the J gene TRBJ1-5; tentative D call: TRBD1 (5 bases). V was cut by 1 base and J by 1 base, with 11 bases left in between. The CDR3 consists of 15 residues. Germline V gene lookup returns CDR1 GTSNPN and CDR2 SVGIG (reference sequence). The CDR3 spells CAWSGPGPSNQPQHF. CDR3 coding DNA: TGTGCCTGGAGTGGACCGGGACCCAGCAATCAGCCCCAGCATTTT.

This chain uses TRBV3-1 with TRBJ2-4, with D maybe TRBD1 (6 bases). The CDR3 length is 17 residues. V lost 4 bases to trimming and J lost 5 bases, with 21 bases between them. Germline V gene sequence: CDR1 LGHDT, CDR2 YNNKEL (reference sequence). The CDR3 DNA reads as TGTGCCAGCAGCCTCCGGACAGTTCAGGGATTAGAAAACATTCAGTACTTC. Translated, it gives CASSLRTVQGLENIQYF.

CDR3 sequence reads: CASSGPNYEQYF. CDR3 sequence (DNA): TGTGCCAGCAGCGGCCCTAACTACGAGCAGTACTTC. The chain carries TRBV9 and TRBJ2-7; D is uncertain. Per the germline V gene, CDR1 is SGDLS and CDR2 is YYNGEE. CDR3 size: 12 residues. The germline V and J ends were trimmed by 3 bases and 3 bases, with 7 bases remaining between them.

V and J are TRBV25-1 and TRBJ1-1, with TRBD1 matching over 7 bases. The CDR3 contains 14 residues. Germline CDR1 and CDR2: MGHDK and SYGVNS. The J segment lost 4 bases and the V segment lost 4 bases, leaving 6 bases of the junction unmatched. In DNA, the CDR3 is TGTGCCAGCAGTGCAACTCGACAGGGCACTGAAGCTTTCTTT. As protein: CASSATRQGTEAFF.

V is TRBV10-3 and J is TRBJ2-7; 11 positions agree with TRBD1. V shed 2 bases, J shed 5 bases, and the junction held 8 bases outside the gene matches. The CDR3 spans 16 residues. The germline V gene encodes CDR1 ENHRY and CDR2 SYGVKD. CDR3 nucleotide sequence: TGTGCCATCAGTGAGCCGGGACAGGGGGATCTGCACGAGCAGTACTTC. Translation: CAISEPGQGDLHEQYF.

This clonotype came up a few times. The chain combines TRBV6-2 or TRBV6-3 with TRBJ2-2, with 12 bases fitting TRBD1. The CDR3 is 21 amino acids. Losses at the gene ends were 2 bases for V and 1 base for J; bases not matched to a gene: 14. From germline, CDR1 is MNHEY and CDR2 SVGEGT. In DNA, the CDR3 is TGTGCCAGCAGTTACCCCTCGAGGGGACAGGGGGCGTTGAGGAACACCGGGGAGCTGTTTTTT. Amino acids: CASSYPSRGQGALRNTGELFF.

Only a few counts were recorded for this clonotype. The V gene is TRBV20-1, the J gene TRBJ2-7, with D possibly being TRBD1 or TRBD2 (5 bases each). The ends were cut back, 0 bases at V and 0 bases at J, with 21 bases in the middle. The CDR3 is 18 residues long. Germline V lookup: CDR1 DFQATT, CDR2 SNEGSKA (reference sequence). Written as DNA, the CDR3 is TGCAGTGCTAGAGAGGAAAGAGGGCCGGTTGGGACCTCCTACGAGCAGTACTTC. Its translation: CSAREERGPVGTSYEQYF.

This clonotype has just a few counts. This CDR3 is CSVIPEGDRSSYEQYF. CDR3 nucleotides: TGCAGCGTTATTCCAGAGGGGGACAGGAGCTCCTACGAGCAGTACTTC. The chain recombines TRBV29-1 with TRBJ2-7, with 8 bases identical to TRBD1. V trimming: 5 bases; J trimming: 0 bases; junction bases outside the gene matches: 12. CDR1 and CDR2 from the germline V gene are SQVTM and ANQGSEA. The CDR3 covers 16 residues.

The chain links TRBV24-1 to TRBJ1-1; D is possibly TRBD1 (5 bases). Trimming pared 4 bases from V and 8 bases from J, leaving 10 bases between. The CDR3 sequence is 12 residues long. The germline V gene has CDR1 KGHDR and CDR2 SFDVKD. The CDR3: CATSDHQGEAFF. CDR3 nucleotides: TGTGCCACCAGTGACCACCAGGGAGAAGCTTTCTTT.